This TCR beta chain was captured in a study of post-analysis software for immune sequencing data. Study-wide findings and caveats: In patients, TRBV5-6, TRBV5-1 and TRBV20-1 belonged to five TRBV segments found more frequently than in controls. Under F measure analysis, samples from one preparation batch co-clustered strongly.

This clonotype appeared once. What it binds is unknown. Unique molecular identifiers had been added to the TCR beta cDNA libraries. One entry per CDR3 protein results from TCRdb running MiXCR on the PCR reads. The top ten hold 12% of the sample, which has approximately 460,000 distinct CDR3 sequences, less than 45% seen once. The CDR3 spans 16 residues. J gave up 2 bases and V 0 bases, and 5 bases lay outside the gene matches. Per the germline V gene, CDR1 is SGHTA and CDR2 is FQGTGA. The receptor's source is a girl aged 10 to 17 with multiple sclerosis. The sample consisted of blood. The chain joins TRBV7-3 to TRBJ2-3, with TRBD1 identical over 7 bases. The CDR3 DNA sequence: TGTGCCAGCAGCTTAACACAGGGGACACTCACAGATACGCAGTATTTT. Amino acids: CASSLTQGTLTDTQYF.